This note documents a single TCR beta chain sequence. This specimen comes from a study of tumor T cells in aggressive B-cell lymphoma. The CDR3 has 14 residues. Germline V CDR1 and CDR2: SGHRS, YFSETQ. V lost 0 bases and J lost 4; bases outside the gene matches: 4. Clones were read by immunoSEQ multiplex PCR, and TCRdb kept only the in-frame ones, dropping some. The sample carries under 3,500 clones, around 91% recorded once. The TCR sequence derives from an adult with diffuse large B cell lymphoma. The J gene is TRBJ2-7, the V gene TRBV5-1, with 7 positions matching TRBD2. Sequencing was done on a sample of tumor tissue. CDR3 bases: TGCGCCAGCAGCTTGGTCTGGGGGGGGTACGAGCAGTACTTC. Translated: CASSLVWGGYEQYF.